The 28 T cell receptor beta chains reported below all come from one sample, sequenced in a study of cytomegalovirus exposure and HLA in healthy donors. The data were produced by immunoSEQ multiplex PCR, yet TCRdb's version contains in-frame clones alone and is incomplete. The sample contains some 340,000 clones, about 90% of which appear only once. The sequencing sample was made of PBMCs. These receptors all come from a woman in her twenties or thirties in good health and CMV-seropositive.

This clone was seen a single time. This chain joins TRBV7-6 and TRBJ1-2; D uncertain. V was clipped by 8 bases and J by 6 bases, with 13 bases between them. CDR3 length equals 12 residues. Germline V gives CDR1 SGHVS, CDR2 FNYEAQ. CDR3 region: CASGGFGDGYTF. The CDR3 region has the DNA TGTGCCAGCGGTGGCTTTGGGGATGGCTACACCTTC. The whole variable domain, filled in from reference TRBV7-6 and TRBJ1-2, reads GAGVSQSPRYKVTKRGQDVALRCDPISGHVSLYWYRQALGQGPEFLTYFNYEAQQDKSGLPNDRFSAERPEGSISTLTIQRTEQRDSAMYRCASGGFGDGYTFGSGTRLTVV.

V usage is TRBV5-1 and J usage is TRBJ2-1; 8 nucleotides line up with TRBD1. Trimming took 0 bases from V and 6 from J; bases not matched to a gene: 11. Germline CDR1 reads SGHRS; CDR2 reads YFSETQ. CDR3 length equals 17 residues. CDR3 in DNA: TGCGCCAGCAGCTTGGATGTGGTGGGCAGGGGGCTCAATGAGCAGTTCTTC. Its protein is CASSLDVVGRGLNEQFF.

The chain joins TRBV27 to TRBJ2-2; 9 bases agree with TRBD1. J lost 5 bases, V lost 2 bases, and 9 bases had no gene match. The CDR3 totals 17 residues. CDR1 is MNHEY and CDR2 is SMNVEV in the germline V gene (reference sequence). The CDR3 DNA follows: TGTGCCAGCAGTTTAACTTCCGGACAGGGGTTTACCGGGGAGCTGTTTTTT. It translates to CASSLTSGQGFTGELFF.

The V gene is TRBV6-5, the J gene TRBJ2-3; no firm D call. Germline CDR1 is MNHEY and CDR2 is SVGAGI. The V gene lost 2 bases and the J gene lost 1 base, with 4 bases spanning the gap. The CDR3 has 13 residues. The DNA of the CDR3 is TGTGCCAGCAGTTACGGGGGCACAGATACGCAGTATTTT. It translates to CASSYGGTDTQYF.

The chain combines TRBV23-1 with TRBJ2-5; 11 bases are a match to TRBD2. Being an ORF, TRBV23-1 has a function that is uncertain. V gave up 2 bases and J gave up 1 base; unmatched junction bases: 6. This CDR3 spans 17 amino acids. The CDR3 reads CASSQRTTSGTQETQYF. The CDR3 region has the DNA TGCGCCAGCAGTCAACGAACGACTAGCGGGACCCAAGAGACCCAGTACTTC.

The chain links TRBV5-1 to TRBJ1-1; TRBD1 is a possible D gene (6 bases). Per the germline V gene, CDR1 is SGHRS and CDR2 is YFSETQ. The V end lost 3 bases, the J end lost 5 bases, and 11 bases lay between the germline ends. The length of the CDR3 is 13 residues. This CDR3 is CASSWDKGTEAFF. In DNA form, the CDR3 reads TGCGCCAGCAGCTGGGACAAGGGAACTGAAGCTTTCTTT.

This chain uses TRBV2 with TRBJ2-3, with D perhaps TRBD1 or TRBD2 (6 bases each). The germline CDR1 and CDR2 sequences are SNHLY and FYNNEI. Trimming removed 8 bases at V and 1 base at J, with 16 bases between. The CDR3 covers 15 residues. The CDR3 protein is CASGEWGAGTDTQYF. Written as DNA, the CDR3 is TGTGCCAGCGGGGAGTGGGGGGCTGGCACAGATACGCAGTATTTT. Combining the CDR3 with reference TRBV2 and TRBJ2-3 gives the whole variable domain EPEVTQTPSHQVTQMGQEVILRCVPISNHLYFYWYRQILGQKVEFLVSFYNNEISEKSEIFDDQFSVERPDGSNFTLKIRSTKLEDSAMYFCASGEWGAGTDTQYFGPGTRLTVL.

In the case of this clone: This CDR3 is also generated by other DNA sequences in the sample. The DNA for the CDR3 is TGTGCCAGCAGTGAAAGGGCAGGAGGTACTGAAGCTTTCTTT. Its protein is CASSERAGGTEAFF. The V gene is TRBV6-1, the J gene TRBJ1-1; D is unclear. The CDR3 is made up of 14 amino acids. With 2 bases removed from V and 5 bases from J, the gap between germline ends came to 12 bases. Germline CDR1 and CDR2: MNHNS and SASEGT.

This chain joins TRBV4-1 and TRBJ2-1; 15 bases are shared with TRBD2. The germline gives CDR1 MGHRA, CDR2 YSYEKL. The CDR3 is made up of 17 amino acids. The trim removed 0 bases at V and 5 bases at J, leaving 2 bases unmatched. The CDR3 DNA reads as TGCGCCAGCAGCCAAGAGGGACTAGCGGGAGGAAACAATGAGCAGTTCTTC. It codes for CASSQEGLAGGNNEQFF.

The chain couples TRBV4-1 to TRBJ2-7, with TRBD2 matching over 10 bases. Germline CDR1 and CDR2: MGHRA and YSYEKL. The CDR3 extends over 15 amino acids. After removal of 6 bases from V and 2 bases from J, the junction contained 7 bases not matched to a gene. As DNA, the CDR3 is TGCGCCAGCAGGCTCACTAGCGGGAACACCTACGAGCAGTACTTC. This sequence encodes CASRLTSGNTYEQYF.

The rearrangement links TRBV28 to TRBJ2-7; a weak D match, TRBD2 (6 bases). Germline V gene data show CDR1 as MDHEN and CDR2 as SYDVKM. The germline V and J ends were trimmed by 8 bases and 7 bases, with 15 bases remaining between them. The CDR3 has 12 residues. CDR3: CASRRGVKEQYF. The CDR3 DNA is TGTGCCAGCCGGCGGGGTGTAAAGGAGCAGTACTTC. Looking up the rest from reference TRBV28 and TRBJ2-7 gives the full variable domain: DVKVTQSSRYLVKRTGEKVFLECVQDMDHENMFWYRQDPGLGLRLIYFSYDVKMKEKGDIPEGYSVSREKKERFSLILESASTNQTSMYLCASRRGVKEQYFGPGTRLTVT.

The chain has TRBV15 and TRBJ2-7; D gene unclear. Trimming took off 1 base at V and 0 bases at J, with 7 bases between the two ends. Germline loops: CDR1 LNHNV, CDR2 YYDKDF (reference sequence). This CDR3 is 14 amino acids long. The CDR3 sequence: CATSRGQASYEQYF. The CDR3 DNA reads TGTGCCACCAGCAGAGGCCAAGCCTCCTACGAGCAGTACTTC. The full variable domain, rest sourced from reference TRBV15 and TRBJ2-7, is DAMVIQNPRYQVTQFGKPVTLSCSQTLNHNVMYWYQQKSSQAPKLLFHYYDKDFNNEADTPDNFQSRRPNTSFCFLDIRSPGLGDTAMYLCATSRGQASYEQYFGPGTRLTVT.

The chain employs TRBV6-1 and TRBJ2-3; 10 nucleotides line up with TRBD2. Germline CDR1 reads MNHNS; CDR2 reads SASEGT. The CDR3 runs to 17 residues. V dropped 2 bases and J dropped 2; count of bases not matched to a gene: 7. This chain's CDR3 is CASSERTSGHTTDTQYF. As DNA, the CDR3 is TGTGCCAGCAGTGAAAGGACTAGCGGACACACCACAGATACGCAGTATTTT.

Remarks on this clone: Other DNA sequences in this sample translate to the same CDR3. The V call is TRBV4-3, the J call TRBJ1-1; no firm D call. V lost 1 base, J lost 1 base, and 4 bases lay in between. The CDR3 has 13 amino acids. Germline CDR1 is LGHNA and CDR2 is YSLEER. The CDR3 bases are TGCGCCAGCAGCCAAGGCAGGAACACTGAAGCTTTCTTT. Translated, it gives CASSQGRNTEAFF.

The chain couples TRBV9 to TRBJ1-1; a weak D match, TRBD1 (5 bases). The CDR3 covers 14 residues. Germline V gene lookup returns CDR1 SGDLS and CDR2 YYNGEE. The V end lost 0 bases, the J end lost 7 bases, and 13 bases lay between the germline ends. The CDR3 loop is CASSVGPGQVEAFF. CDR3 nucleotides: TGTGCCAGCAGCGTAGGTCCCGGACAAGTTGAAGCTTTCTTT. The variable domain in full, with the rest retrieved from reference TRBV9 and TRBJ1-1, is DSGVTQTPKHLITATGQRVTLRCSPRSGDLSVYWYQQSLDQGLQFLIQYYNGEERAKGNILERFSAQQFPDLHSELNLSSLELGDSALYFCASSVGPGQVEAFFGQGTRLTVV.

V gene TRBV6-4 combines with J gene TRBJ2-3, with a weak D call TRBD2 (5 bases). Trimming shortened V by 6 bases and J by 0 bases, and 13 bases separated the two germline ends. This CDR3 contains 15 residues. Germline V CDR1 and CDR2: MRHNA, SNTAGT. The CDR3 bases are TGTGCCAGCAGCGATACGGCGGGCAGCACAGATACGCAGTATTTT. Protein product: CASSDTAGSTDTQYF.

The chain has TRBV28 and TRBJ2-7; D is unresolved. The CDR3 has 12 residues. Trimming left V 0 bases short and J 3 bases short, with 3 bases between. Germline V CDR1 and CDR2: MDHEN, SYDVKM. CDR3 coding DNA: TGTGCCAGCAGTTTATGGGGCTACGAGCAGTACTTC. Translating it yields CASSLWGYEQYF.

V and J are TRBV7-2 and TRBJ1-5; weak D call: TRBD1 (5 bases). The V end was cut by 2 bases, the J end by 2 bases, with 10 bases between. CDR3 length equals 15 residues. Germline V lookup: CDR1 SGHTA, CDR2 FQGNSA. CDR3 residues: CASSLRGVGNQPQHF. The CDR3, as DNA: TGTGCCAGCAGCTTACGGGGGGTAGGCAATCAGCCCCAGCATTTT. Drawing the rest from reference TRBV7-2 and TRBJ1-5, the complete variable domain is GAGVSQSPSNKVTEKGKDVELRCDPISGHTALYWYRQSLGQGLEFLIYFQGNSAPDKSGLPSDRFSAERTGGSVSTLTIQRTQQEDSAVYLCASSLRGVGNQPQHFGDGTRLSIL.

The chain couples TRBV18 to TRBJ1-6; the D gene is possibly TRBD1 (6 bases). Per germline, CDR1 KGHSH and CDR2 LQKENI. Deletions cut 3 bases from V and 6 bases from J, with 15 bases between. The CDR3 covers 16 residues. CDR3 in amino acids: CASSPQMDSSNSPLHF. The CDR3 DNA follows: TGTGCCAGCTCACCCCAGATGGACAGTAGTAATTCACCCCTCCACTTT.

The chain combines TRBV9 with TRBJ1-6, with D possibly matching TRBD1 (6 bases). The CDR3 is 15 amino acids. Germline CDR1 SGDLS, CDR2 YYNGEE. V dropped 0 bases and J dropped 5 bases, with 9 bases sitting between them. CDR3 nucleotide sequence: TGTGCCAGCAGCGTAGAAACAGGGAATAATTCACCCCTCCACTTT. The encoded protein is CASSVETGNNSPLHF. Full variable domain (outside the CDR3, taken from reference TRBV9 and TRBJ1-6): DSGVTQTPKHLITATGQRVTLRCSPRSGDLSVYWYQQSLDQGLQFLIQYYNGEERAKGNILERFSAQQFPDLHSELNLSSLELGDSALYFCASSVETGNNSPLHFGNGTRLTVT.

This clone occurred a few times. The chain has TRBV6-1 and TRBJ2-5; TRBD1 aligns across 9 bases. Unmatched junction bases numbered 7, after V lost 4 bases and J lost 4 bases. The germline V gene has CDR1 MNHNS and CDR2 SASEGT. CDR3 size: 15 residues. CDR3 loop: CASSGGQGVLETQYF. The CDR3 nucleotides read TGTGCCAGCAGTGGGGGACAGGGAGTTTTAGAGACCCAGTACTTC.

The chain has TRBV6-6 and TRBJ2-5; D gene ambiguous. Trimming stripped 4 bases from V and 0 bases from J, with 9 bases between. From germline, CDR1 is MNHNY and CDR2 SVGAGI (reference sequence). This CDR3 comprises 14 residues. The CDR3 DNA sequence: TGTGCCAGCAGTTTCCTACAGAACCAAGAGACCCAGTACTTC. Translation gives CASSFLQNQETQYF.

The V and J genes are TRBV9 and TRBJ2-1; D ambiguous. CDR1 is SGDLS and CDR2 is YYNGEE in the germline V gene. There are 14 residues in the CDR3. Trimming left V 0 bases short and J 8 bases short, with 12 bases between. CDR3 residues: CASSVVPYGDEQFF. The CDR3 coding sequence is TGTGCCAGCAGCGTAGTCCCCTACGGCGATGAGCAGTTCTTC. Looking up the rest from reference TRBV9 and TRBJ2-1 gives the full variable domain: DSGVTQTPKHLITATGQRVTLRCSPRSGDLSVYWYQQSLDQGLQFLIQYYNGEERAKGNILERFSAQQFPDLHSELNLSSLELGDSALYFCASSVVPYGDEQFFGPGTRLTVL.

The genes are TRBV9 and TRBJ2-7; TRBD2 matches at 8 bases. The germline gives CDR1 SGDLS, CDR2 YYNGEE. The CDR3 is 16 residues long. Unmatched junction bases numbered 10, after V lost 3 bases and J lost 2 bases. The CDR3 here is CASSGARGGSPYEQYF. In DNA form, the CDR3 reads TGTGCCAGCAGCGGAGCACGGGGGGGATCCCCCTACGAGCAGTACTTC.

The gene calls are TRBV7-2 and TRBJ2-1; TRBD2 aligns across 9 bases. After removal of 8 bases from V and 9 bases from J, the junction contained 14 bases not matched to a gene. The germline V gene has CDR1 SGHTA and CDR2 FQGNSA. The CDR3 totals 15 residues. CDR3 DNA sequence: TGTGCCAGCCGCTCAGGCGGGGGGGTTTTAGGTGAGCAGTTCTTC. Translation gives CASRSGGGVLGEQFF.

The chain couples TRBV4-2 to TRBJ2-7; no reliable D call. Deletions cut 1 base from V and 2 bases from J, with 9 bases between. The CDR3 runs 14 residues. Germline V CDR1 and CDR2: LGHNA, YNFKEQ. CDR3 DNA: TGTGCCAGCAGCCAAGCCCAGTATACCTACGAGCAGTACTTC. Its protein is CASSQAQYTYEQYF.

This chain joins TRBV7-9 and TRBJ2-7; the D gene is possibly TRBD1 (5 bases). The CDR3 covers 14 residues. Germline CDR1 SEHNR, CDR2 FQNEAQ (reference sequence). Trimming shortened V by 1 base and J by 10 bases, and 17 bases separated the two germline ends. CDR3 DNA: TGTGCCAGCAGCTTAGGGCGGACACCCCGATTCCAGTACTTC. It encodes CASSLGRTPRFQYF.

V gene TRBV7-2 combines with J gene TRBJ1-2; no reliable D call. This CDR3 is 14 amino acids long. Trimming shortened V by 1 base and J by 3 bases, and 9 bases separated the two germline ends. CDR1 is SGHTA and CDR2 is FQGNSA in the germline V gene. CDR3 in DNA: TGTGCCAGCAGCTTAGGTCTCCCTTACTATGGCTACACCTTC. Translated: CASSLGLPYYGYTF. The full variable domain, its missing parts supplied by reference TRBV7-2 and TRBJ1-2, is GAGVSQSPSNKVTEKGKDVELRCDPISGHTALYWYRQSLGQGLEFLIYFQGNSAPDKSGLPSDRFSAERTGGSVSTLTIQRTQQEDSAVYLCASSLGLPYYGYTFGSGTRLTVV.